Presented here are 28 T cell receptor beta chains from one specimen sequenced in a study of shared clonotypes between healthy human individuals. The data were produced by immunoSEQ multiplex PCR, yet TCRdb's version contains in-frame clones alone and is incomplete. The table includes more than 1,200,000 clones, about 98.5% detected once. The sequenced material came from naive CD4+ T cells sorted from blood. The subset denotes: CD45RA+ positively selected. Receptors originate from a man aged 25-40 years in good health.

As concerns this clone: Additional DNA sequences in this sample encode the identical CDR3. The CDR3 DNA is TGTGCCAGCAGCGTCGGACTAGCGGGGTACAATGAGCAGTTCTTC. This translates into CASSVGLAGYNEQFF. The chain is built from TRBV9 and TRBJ2-1; 12 nucleotides align to TRBD2. The CDR3 is made up of 15 amino acids. Germline-derived CDR1 and CDR2 are SGDLS and YYNGEE. Germline trimming cut 2 bases from V and 4 bases from J; bases unmatched to any gene: 1.

This rearrangement joins TRBV4-2 to TRBJ2-6; 8 bases agree with TRBD1. The CDR3 length is 21 residues. V lost 4 bases to trimming and J lost 0 bases; unmatched junction nucleotides: 17. Per germline, CDR1 LGHNA and CDR2 YNFKEQ. CDR3 in amino acids: CASSLPPGTGTGHSGANVLTF. DNA for the CDR3: TGTGCCAGCAGCCTCCCACCCGGGACAGGAACGGGACACTCTGGGGCCAACGTCCTGACTTTC.

This chain uses TRBV19 with TRBJ1-4, with TRBD1 as a possible D gene (6 bases). Deletions cut 4 bases from V and 10 bases from J, with 19 bases between. This CDR3 has 15 amino acids. Germline loops: CDR1 LNHDA, CDR2 SQIVND (reference sequence). The CDR3 region has the DNA TGTGCCAGTAGTACCCGGACAGCACCAGCGGGAAAACTGTTTTTT. Amino acids: CASSTRTAPAGKLFF.

This chain joins TRBV29-1 and TRBJ2-7; D gene ambiguous. Germline V gene lookup returns CDR1 SQVTM and CDR2 ANQGSEA. This CDR3 has 13 amino acids. V was clipped by 6 bases and J by 6 bases, with 18 bases between them. For the CDR3, the DNA is TGCAGCGTCCCCGTTTTTGCAGGTTCCGAGCAGTACTTC. It is translated as CSVPVFAGSEQYF.

V usage is TRBV5-1 and J usage is TRBJ2-3, with D perhaps TRBD2 (5 bases). Trimming took 2 bases from V and 1 from J, leaving 23 bases between them. CDR1 is SGHRS, CDR2 YFSETQ, per germline. The CDR3 extends over 19 amino acids. CDR3 sequence (DNA): TGCGCCAGCAGCTTACCAAAAGAAGAGTGGAGGACGGGCACAGATACGCAGTATTTT. Its translation: CASSLPKEEWRTGTDTQYF.

Only one count was recorded for this clone. The V gene is TRBV28, the J gene TRBJ1-5, with D unresolved. Germline V gene data show CDR1 as MDHEN and CDR2 as SYDVKM. V shed 3 bases and J shed 6 bases, with 12 bases lying between them. The CDR3 loop spans 14 amino acids. This CDR3 reads CASSLNGWTQPQHF. In nucleotides, the CDR3 is TGTGCCAGCAGTTTGAATGGGTGGACTCAGCCCCAGCATTTT.

The genes are TRBV6-5 and TRBJ2-3; 11 bases line up with TRBD2. With 6 bases clipped from V and 4 bases from J, the junction kept 6 bases outside the gene matches. Germline loops: CDR1 MNHEY, CDR2 SVGAGI. This CDR3 has 15 amino acids. DNA for the CDR3: TGTGCCAGCAGCTATAGCGGGAGGGGGGCAGATACGCAGTATTTT. Protein sequence: CASSYSGRGADTQYF.

The chain is built from TRBV5-1 and TRBJ1-1; a weak D match, TRBD1 (6 bases). The CDR3 is made up of 14 amino acids. The ends were cut back, 5 bases at V and 3 bases at J, with 14 bases in the middle. Germline assignment: CDR1 SGHRS and CDR2 YFSETQ. The CDR3 reads CASREIQGHTEAFF. The DNA for the CDR3 is TGCGCCAGCAGGGAAATTCAGGGGCACACTGAAGCTTTCTTT.

This clone showed up just once. The chain has TRBV4-1 and TRBJ2-7; 11 bases fit TRBD2. The CDR3 is 16 residues long. Germline CDR1 MGHRA, CDR2 YSYEKL. V trimming: 3 bases; J trimming: 0 bases; junction bases outside the gene matches: 4. The CDR3 loop reads CASSHPGLAASYEQYF. The CDR3 nucleotides read TGCGCCAGCAGCCATCCGGGACTAGCGGCCTCCTACGAGCAGTACTTC.

The chain employs TRBV9 and TRBJ2-5; 7 positions agree with TRBD1. After removal of 0 bases from V and 4 bases from J, the junction contained 6 bases not matched to a gene. The length of the CDR3 is 15 residues. The germline V gene has CDR1 SGDLS and CDR2 YYNGEE. The DNA of the CDR3 is TGTGCCAGCAGCGTAGGGGACAGTGTAGCAGAGACCCAGTACTTC. It codes for CASSVGDSVAETQYF.

In this sample, this clone turned up once. The gene calls are TRBV6-1 and TRBJ2-3; D is undetermined. Between the trimmed V and J ends, which lost 7 bases and 2 bases, there was a span of 13 bases. CDR1 is MNHNS, CDR2 SASEGT, per germline. There are 14 residues in the CDR3. CDR3 sequence reads: CASIRKHITDTQYF. The CDR3, as DNA: TGTGCCAGCATCAGGAAGCATATCACAGATACGCAGTATTTT.

CDR3 protein: CASSPGARGGGYTF. CDR3 sequence (DNA): TGTGCCAGCTCACCGGGCGCGCGGGGGGGAGGCTACACCTTC. This sequence joins TRBV18 and TRBJ1-2; D possibly corresponds to TRBD1 (5 bases). The CDR3 length is 14 residues. Trimming removed 3 bases from V and 8 bases from J, with 16 bases in between. Germline assignment: CDR1 KGHSH and CDR2 LQKENI.

The rearrangement joins TRBV5-1 to TRBJ1-4, with no clear D. CDR1 is SGHRS and CDR2 is YFSETQ in the germline V gene. Trimming cost V 7 bases and J 8 bases, with 15 bases left between them. The CDR3 covers 13 residues. CDR3 bases: TGCGCCAGCGCGAGGAGCGGGTGGGAAAAACTGTTTTTT. It translates to CASARSGWEKLFF.

This chain joins TRBV19 and TRBJ2-1, with TRBD2 matching 9 bases. Germline V gene lookup returns CDR1 LNHDA and CDR2 SQIVND (reference sequence). The CDR3 totals 15 residues. The V gene end was trimmed by 3 bases and the J gene end by 9 bases; junction bases not matched to a gene: 9. As DNA, the CDR3 is TGTGCCAGTAGTATTTTTCCGACTAGCGGTGGTGAGCAGTTCTTC. The encoded protein is CASSIFPTSGGEQFF.

The rearrangement joins TRBV6-6 to TRBJ2-1; TRBD2 agrees at 9 bases. V shed 8 bases and J 10 bases; nucleotides not matched to a gene: 9. The length of the CDR3 is 13 residues. Per germline, CDR1 MNHNY and CDR2 SVGAGI (reference sequence). CDR3 amino acids: CASCLAGSAEQFF. The CDR3 coding sequence is TGTGCCAGCTGTCTAGCGGGATCCGCGGAGCAGTTCTTC.

The genes are TRBV11-2 and TRBJ2-2; 10 nucleotides line up with TRBD2. Germline V gives CDR1 SGHAT, CDR2 FQNNGV. This CDR3 is 16 amino acids long. J lost 5 bases, V lost 4 bases, and 7 bases had no gene match. The CDR3 region is CASSSTGLALTGELFF. The CDR3 region has the DNA TGTGCCAGCAGCTCCACGGGACTAGCGTTGACCGGGGAGCTGTTTTTT.

The chain combines TRBV4-3 with TRBJ2-3; D gene unclear. V was shortened by 0 bases and J by 3 bases, with 10 bases between the two germline ends. The germline V gene has CDR1 LGHNA and CDR2 YSLEER. This CDR3 contains 15 residues. CDR3 sequence reads: CASSQEEQRTDTQYF. The DNA for the CDR3 is TGCGCCAGCAGCCAAGAGGAGCAAAGAACAGATACGCAGTATTTT.

This rearrangement joins TRBV5-4 to TRBJ2-6; 12 bases match TRBD1. Per germline, CDR1 SGHNT and CDR2 YYREEE (reference sequence). The V segment lost 2 bases and the J segment 4 bases; nucleotides outside the gene matches: 4. This CDR3 spans 17 amino acids. As DNA, the CDR3 is TGTGCCAGCAGCTTTGGGACAGGGGGCACGGGGGCCAACGTCCTGACTTTC. Residues: CASSFGTGGTGANVLTF.

A note on this clone: In the same sample, other DNA sequences code for this CDR3. The gene calls are TRBV5-1 and TRBJ2-3; 11 nucleotides match TRBD2. Germline CDR1 reads SGHRS; CDR2 reads YFSETQ. Germline trimming cut 2 bases from V and 1 base from J; bases unmatched to any gene: 6. This CDR3 comprises 17 residues. CDR3 in amino acids: CASSLDPLAGGTDTQYF. CDR3 sequence (DNA): TGCGCCAGCAGCTTAGACCCACTAGCGGGAGGCACAGATACGCAGTATTTT.

V gene TRBV11-2 combines with J gene TRBJ2-1; TRBD2 might be the D (5 bases). The germline gives CDR1 SGHAT, CDR2 FQNNGV. This CDR3 is 11 amino acids long. Trimming took 4 bases from V and 12 from J, leaving 10 bases between them. CDR3 sequence (DNA): TGTGCCAGCAGCTCTGTAGGACTGCAGTTCTTC. The encoded protein is CASSSVGLQFF.

This sequence joins TRBV7-9 and TRBJ2-7, with 10 bases aligning to TRBD2. CDR3 size: 16 residues. Germline V gene data show CDR1 as SEHNR and CDR2 as FQNEAQ (reference sequence). The V segment lost 5 bases and the J segment 3 bases; nucleotides outside the gene matches: 10. CDR3 protein: CASSHPSGRAVYEQYF. The CDR3 bases are TGTGCCAGCAGCCATCCCAGCGGGAGGGCCGTCTACGAGCAGTACTTC.

This rearrangement joins TRBV19 to TRBJ2-5; possibly TRBD1 for D (6 bases). CDR1 and CDR2 from the germline V gene are LNHDA and SQIVND (reference sequence). Trimming cost V 4 bases and J 5 bases, with 20 bases left between them. The CDR3 covers 16 residues. CDR3 nucleotides: TGTGCCAGTAGTACTCGCCGCAGGGGAGTATGGGAGACCCAGTACTTC. Encoded protein: CASSTRRRGVWETQYF.

This chain joins TRBV7-2 and TRBJ2-7; D might be TRBD1 (6 bases). V lost 8 bases and J lost 0, with 14 bases in between. This CDR3 region has 14 residues. Germline CDR1 and CDR2: SGHTA and FQGNSA. CDR3 in DNA: TGTGCCAGCGGGCTGGACAGCTTCTCCTACGAGCAGTACTTC. Translation: CASGLDSFSYEQYF.

This clone was observed once. A much bigger clone sits one base away, suggesting this may be a read error. The rearrangement links TRBV7-9 to TRBJ1-4, with D possibly being TRBD1 (5 bases). Trimming cost V 6 bases and J 5 bases, with 10 bases left between them. Germline CDR1 SEHNR, CDR2 FQNEAQ (reference sequence). The CDR3 covers 13 residues. This CDR3 is CASSGTGNEKLFF. CDR3 DNA sequence: TGTGCCAGCAGTGGGACGGGAAATGAAAAACTGTTTTTT.

The CDR3 loop is CASSLLAGPGELFF. The CDR3 DNA sequence: TGTGCCAGCAGCTTATTAGCAGGGCCCGGGGAGCTGTTTTTT. The chain joins TRBV7-3 to TRBJ2-2; D may be TRBD1 (5 bases). Germline CDR1 and CDR2: SGHTA and FQGTGA. The V gene lost 2 bases and the J gene lost 6 bases, with 10 bases spanning the gap. This CDR3 region has 14 residues. Full variable domain (rest looked up from reference TRBV7-3 and TRBJ2-2): GAGVSQTPSNKVTEKGKYVELRCDPISGHTALYWYRQSLGQGPEFLIYFQGTGAADDSGLPNDRFFAVRPEGSVSTLKIQRTERGDSAVYLCASSLLAGPGELFFGEGSRLTVL.

This clone occurred once. J is TRBJ1-1 and V is TRBV5-1; no definite D call. Per the germline V gene, CDR1 is SGHRS and CDR2 is YFSETQ. Trimming took off 2 bases at V and 1 base at J, with 9 bases between the two ends. This CDR3 contains 14 residues. This CDR3 reads CASSLSAGNTEAFF. CDR3 DNA sequence: TGCGCCAGCAGCTTATCTGCGGGGAACACTGAAGCTTTCTTT.

The chain joins TRBV15 to TRBJ1-3; no reliable D call. V was pared by 0 bases and J by 2 bases, with 8 bases between. This CDR3 comprises 15 residues. Germline V lookup: CDR1 LNHNV, CDR2 YYDKDF (reference sequence). CDR3 protein: CATSRDSITGNTIYF. CDR3 nucleotide sequence: TGTGCCACCAGCAGAGATAGTATTACTGGAAACACCATATATTTT.

The chain links TRBV5-1 to TRBJ2-7, with D maybe TRBD1 (6 bases). Germline V gives CDR1 SGHRS, CDR2 YFSETQ. V shed 4 bases and J shed 5 bases, with 10 bases lying between them. The length of the CDR3 is 12 residues. Here the CDR3 DNA reads TGCGCCAGCAGCCCCACAGGGAACGAGCAGTACTTC. This gives the protein CASSPTGNEQYF.